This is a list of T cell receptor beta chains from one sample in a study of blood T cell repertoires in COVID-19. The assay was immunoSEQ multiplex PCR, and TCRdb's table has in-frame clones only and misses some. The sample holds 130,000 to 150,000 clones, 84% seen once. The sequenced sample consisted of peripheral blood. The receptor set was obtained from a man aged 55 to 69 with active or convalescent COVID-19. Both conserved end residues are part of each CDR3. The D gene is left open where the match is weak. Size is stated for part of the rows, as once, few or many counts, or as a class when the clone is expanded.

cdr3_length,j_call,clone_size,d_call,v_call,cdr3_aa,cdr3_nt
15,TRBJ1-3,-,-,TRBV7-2,CASSLFRGSGNTIYF,TGTGCCAGCAGCTTATTCCGCGGTTCTGGAAACACCATATATTTT
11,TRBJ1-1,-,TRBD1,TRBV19,CASSTDRGAFF,TGTGCCAGTAGTACAGACAGGGGAGCTTTCTTT
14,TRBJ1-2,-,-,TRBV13,CASSLGQGPEGYTF,TGTGCCAGCAGCTTAGGTCAGGGGCCGGAAGGCTACACCTTC
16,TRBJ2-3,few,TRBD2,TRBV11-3,CASSMGTSMRTDTQYF,TGTGCCAGCAGCATGGGGACTAGCATGCGCACAGATACGCAGTATTTT
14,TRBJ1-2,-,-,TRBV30,CAWSGGTYNYGYTF,TGTGCCTGGAGTGGCGGGACCTACAACTATGGCTACACCTTC
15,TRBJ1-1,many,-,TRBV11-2,CASSLQRTMNTEAFF,TGTGCCAGCAGCTTACAGCGCACGATGAACACTGAAGCTTTCTTT
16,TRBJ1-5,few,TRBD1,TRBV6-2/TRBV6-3,CASSRFTGGQDQPQHF,TGTGCCAGCAGTCGATTCACAGGGGGTCAGGATCAGCCCCAGCATTTT
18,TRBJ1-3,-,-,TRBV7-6,CASATGRLRGGPGDTIYF,TGTGCCAGCGCGACAGGCCGGCTCCGGGGGGGGCCTGGAGACACCATATATTTT
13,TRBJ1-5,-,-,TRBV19,CASKPESNQPQHF,TGTGCCAGTAAACCGGAGAGCAATCAGCCCCAGCATTTT
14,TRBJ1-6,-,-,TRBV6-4,CASSPGGAGSPLHF,TGTGCCAGCAGTCCTGGAGGGGCGGGGTCACCCCTCCACTTT
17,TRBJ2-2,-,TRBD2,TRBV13,CASSLLTSGSLAGELFF,TGTGCCAGCAGCTTACTGACTAGCGGGAGTTTGGCCGGGGAGCTGTTTTTT
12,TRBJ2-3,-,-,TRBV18,CASSVQTDTQYF,TGTGCCAGCTCAGTCCAGACAGATACGCAGTATTTT
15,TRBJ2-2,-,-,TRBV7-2,CASSLVFGGGGELFF,TGTGCCAGCAGCTTAGTATTTGGGGGCGGCGGGGAGCTGTTTTTT
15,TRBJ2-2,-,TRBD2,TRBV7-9,CASSLHSGSAGELFF,TGTGCCAGCAGCTTACACAGCGGGAGTGCCGGGGAGCTGTTTTTT
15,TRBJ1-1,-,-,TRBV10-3,CAISERAGVVTEAFF,TGTGCCATCAGTGAGAGGGCAGGGGTTGTCACTGAAGCTTTCTTT
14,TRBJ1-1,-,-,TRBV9,CASTAGLMNTEAFF,TGTGCCAGCACGGCAGGATTAATGAACACTGAAGCTTTCTTT
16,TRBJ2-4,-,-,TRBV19,CASSLTAGTGRDIQYF,TGTGCCAGTAGTTTAACAGCGGGTACGGGTAGGGACATTCAGTACTTC
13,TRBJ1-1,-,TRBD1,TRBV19,CASSRDSRTEAFF,TGTGCCAGTAGCCGGGACAGTCGGACTGAAGCTTTCTTT
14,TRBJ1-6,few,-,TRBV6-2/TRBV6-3,CASSLIGDDSPLHF,TGTGCCAGCAGCTTAATCGGAGATGATTCACCCCTCCACTTT
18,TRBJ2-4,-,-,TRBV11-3,CASSLGPKSEWHKNIQYF,TGTGCCAGCAGCTTAGGTCCCAAGAGCGAGTGGCACAAAAACATTCAGTACTTC
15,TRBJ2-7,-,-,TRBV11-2,CASSLGQTYSYEQYF,TGTGCCAGCAGCTTAGGACAGACCTATTCCTACGAGCAGTACTTC
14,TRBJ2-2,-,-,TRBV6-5,CASSTYRDTGELFF,TGTGCCAGCAGTACGTACAGGGACACCGGGGAGCTGTTTTTT
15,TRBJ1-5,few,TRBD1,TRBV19,CASSTAGGSNQPQHF,TGTGCCAGTAGTACCGCAGGGGGGAGCAATCAGCCCCAGCATTTT
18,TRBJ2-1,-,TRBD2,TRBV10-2,CASSRTSGMSSSSNEQFF,TGCGCCAGCAGCCGGACTAGCGGGATGTCGTCTTCGAGCAATGAGCAGTTCTTC
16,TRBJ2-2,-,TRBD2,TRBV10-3,CAISGVAGTNTGELFF,TGTGCCATCAGTGGGGTAGCGGGAACTAACACCGGGGAGCTGTTTTTT
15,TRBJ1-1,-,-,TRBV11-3,CASSLSRWGGGEAFF,TGTGCCAGCAGCTTATCCCGTTGGGGGGGCGGGGAAGCTTTCTTT
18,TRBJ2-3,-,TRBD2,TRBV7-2,CASSLALAGGQGTDTQYF,TGTGCCAGCAGCTTAGCGTTAGCGGGAGGGCAAGGCACAGATACGCAGTATTTT
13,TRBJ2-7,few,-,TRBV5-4,CASSLFRVGEQYF,TGTGCCAGCAGCTTGTTCAGGGTTGGCGAGCAGTACTTC
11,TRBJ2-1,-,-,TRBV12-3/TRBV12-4,CASSFNFEQFF,TGTGCCAGCAGTTTTAATTTTGAGCAGTTCTTC
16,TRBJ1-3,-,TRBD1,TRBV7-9,CASRKPRGQAGNTIYF,TGTGCCAGCAGGAAACCTAGGGGGCAGGCTGGAAACACCATATATTTT
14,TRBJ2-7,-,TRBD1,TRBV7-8,CASSPGTGMHEQYF,TGTGCCAGCAGCCCTGGGACAGGGATGCACGAGCAGTACTTC
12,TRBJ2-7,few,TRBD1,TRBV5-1,CASSRQGNEQYF,TGCGCCAGCAGCAGACAGGGCAACGAGCAGTACTTC
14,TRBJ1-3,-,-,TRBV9,CASSARVSGNTIYF,TGTGCCAGCAGCGCCAGGGTATCTGGAAACACCATATATTTT
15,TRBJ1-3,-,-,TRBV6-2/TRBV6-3,CASSYLGLSGNTIYF,TGTGCCAGCAGTTACCTGGGGCTCTCTGGAAACACCATATATTTT
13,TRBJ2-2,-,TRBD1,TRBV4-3,CASSQDRGWELFF,TGCGCCAGCAGCCAGGACAGGGGCTGGGAGCTGTTTTTT
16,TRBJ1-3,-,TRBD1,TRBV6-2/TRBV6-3,CASSATPGQGRNTIYF,TGTGCCAGCAGTGCTACTCCGGGACAGGGGAGGAACACCATATATTTT
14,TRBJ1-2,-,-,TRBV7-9,CASSQNRGDYGYTF,TGTGCCAGCAGCCAAAATCGGGGAGACTATGGCTACACCTTC
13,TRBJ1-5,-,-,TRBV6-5,CASRVASNQPQHF,TGTGCCAGCAGGGTGGCTAGCAATCAGCCCCAGCATTTT
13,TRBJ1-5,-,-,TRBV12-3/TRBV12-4,CASRRQIDQPQHF,TGTGCCAGCAGACGACAAATAGATCAGCCCCAGCATTTT
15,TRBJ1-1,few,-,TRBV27,CASSLAGEANTEAFF,TGTGCCAGCAGTTTGGCGGGGGAGGCGAACACTGAAGCTTTCTTT
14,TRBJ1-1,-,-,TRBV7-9,CASRPYRDNTEAFF,TGTGCCAGCAGACCCTACAGGGATAACACTGAAGCTTTCTTT
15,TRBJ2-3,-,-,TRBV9,CASSVGWGRTDTQYF,TGTGCCAGCAGCGTAGGTTGGGGGCGCACAGATACGCAGTATTTT
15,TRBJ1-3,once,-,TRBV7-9,CASSSLTDSGNTIYF,TGTGCCAGCAGCTCCTTGACAGACTCTGGAAACACCATATATTTT